This TCR beta chain was sequenced in a study of OX40 agonist ivuxolimab in advanced cancers. Profiling relied on immunoSEQ multiplex PCR, and the TCRdb table lists in-frame clones only, not all of them. The data contain about 79,000 clones, about 90% of them seen just once; the ten biggest clones take up 0.5% to 0.65%. General observations from the study: Specificity for antigen went undetermined in the expanded peripheral T cells.

Germline V lookup: CDR1 LNHDA, CDR2 SQIVND (reference sequence). The CDR3 totals 13 residues. V gave up 7 bases and J gave up 8 bases, with 14 bases separating them. On this clone: Its specificity is unknown.

This sequence originates from an adult with an advanced solid tumor such as melanoma, head and neck, liver or kidney cancer. This material consisted of CD4+ or CD8+ T cells sorted from blood, taken in a trial of the OX40 agonist ivuxolimab. This chain links TRBV19 with TRBJ1-4; possible D gene TRBD1, 5 bases. CDR3 sequence: CASMRGDGEKLFF. The CDR3 nucleotides read TGTGCCAGTATGCGGGGGGATGGAGAAAAACTGTTTTTT. Filled out from reference TRBV19 and TRBJ1-4, the complete variable domain reads DGGITQSPKYLFRKEGQNVTLSCEQNLNHDAMYWYRQDPGQGLRLIYYSQIVNDFQKGDIAEGYSVSREKKESFPLTVTSAQKNPTAFYLCASMRGDGEKLFFGSGTQLSVL.